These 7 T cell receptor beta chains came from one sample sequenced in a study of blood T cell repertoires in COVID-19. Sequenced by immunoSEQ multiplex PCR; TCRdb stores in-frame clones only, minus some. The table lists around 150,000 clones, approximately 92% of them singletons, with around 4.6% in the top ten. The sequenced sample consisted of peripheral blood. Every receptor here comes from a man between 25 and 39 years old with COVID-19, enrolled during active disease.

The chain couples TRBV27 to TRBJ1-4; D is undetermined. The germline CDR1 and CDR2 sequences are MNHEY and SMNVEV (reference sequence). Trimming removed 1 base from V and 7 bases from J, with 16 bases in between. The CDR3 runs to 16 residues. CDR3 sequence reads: CASSLLFGVSGEKLFF. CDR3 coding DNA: TGTGCCAGCAGTTTATTGTTCGGGGTATCAGGTGAAAAACTGTTTTTT.

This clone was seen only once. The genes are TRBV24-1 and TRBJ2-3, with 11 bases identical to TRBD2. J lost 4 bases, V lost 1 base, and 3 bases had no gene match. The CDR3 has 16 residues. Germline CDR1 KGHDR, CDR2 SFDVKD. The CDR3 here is CATSDLTSGGPDTQYF. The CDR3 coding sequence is TGTGCCACCAGTGATTTAACTAGCGGGGGTCCAGATACGCAGTATTTT.

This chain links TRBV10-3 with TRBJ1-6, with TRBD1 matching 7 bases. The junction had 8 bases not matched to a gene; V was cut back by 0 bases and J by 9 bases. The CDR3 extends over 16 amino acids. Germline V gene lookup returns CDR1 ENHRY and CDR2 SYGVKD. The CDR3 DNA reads TGTGCCATCAGTGAGTCATCGGGACAGAGAGGTTCACCCCTCCACTTT. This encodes CAISESSGQRGSPLHF.

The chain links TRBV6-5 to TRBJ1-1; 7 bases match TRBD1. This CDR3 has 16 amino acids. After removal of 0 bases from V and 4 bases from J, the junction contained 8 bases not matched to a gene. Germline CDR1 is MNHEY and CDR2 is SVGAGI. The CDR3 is CASSYSMRGPSTEAFF. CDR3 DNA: TGTGCCAGCAGTTACTCGATGAGGGGGCCTAGCACTGAAGCTTTCTTT.

CDR3: CASSPQTGYTGELFF. Here the CDR3 DNA reads TGTGCCAGCAGCCCGCAGACAGGATACACCGGGGAGCTGTTTTTT. The chain is built from TRBV7-2 and TRBJ2-2, with D possibly being TRBD1 (6 bases). V was cut by 5 bases and J by 3 bases, with 13 bases left in between. The CDR3 totals 15 residues. The V gene's germline CDR1 is SGHTA and CDR2 FQGNSA.

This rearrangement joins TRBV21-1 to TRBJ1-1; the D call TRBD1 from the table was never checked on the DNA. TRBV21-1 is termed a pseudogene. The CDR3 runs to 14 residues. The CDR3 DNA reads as TGTGCCAGCAGCAAACCAGTTATGAACACTGAAGCTTTCTTT. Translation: CASSKPVMNTEAFF.

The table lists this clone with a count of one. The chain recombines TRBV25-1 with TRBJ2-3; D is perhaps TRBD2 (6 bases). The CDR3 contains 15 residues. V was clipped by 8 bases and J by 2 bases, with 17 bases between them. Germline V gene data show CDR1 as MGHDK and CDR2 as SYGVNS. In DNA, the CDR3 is TGTGCCAGCGGGGGGTTAGAGGACACCACAGATACGCAGTATTTT. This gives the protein CASGGLEDTTDTQYF. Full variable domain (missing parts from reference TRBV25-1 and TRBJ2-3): EADIYQTPRYLVIGTGKKITLECSQTMGHDKMYWYQQDPGMELHLIHYSYGVNSTEKGDLSSESTVSRIRTEHFPLTLESARPSHTSQYLCASGGLEDTTDTQYFGPGTRLTVL.